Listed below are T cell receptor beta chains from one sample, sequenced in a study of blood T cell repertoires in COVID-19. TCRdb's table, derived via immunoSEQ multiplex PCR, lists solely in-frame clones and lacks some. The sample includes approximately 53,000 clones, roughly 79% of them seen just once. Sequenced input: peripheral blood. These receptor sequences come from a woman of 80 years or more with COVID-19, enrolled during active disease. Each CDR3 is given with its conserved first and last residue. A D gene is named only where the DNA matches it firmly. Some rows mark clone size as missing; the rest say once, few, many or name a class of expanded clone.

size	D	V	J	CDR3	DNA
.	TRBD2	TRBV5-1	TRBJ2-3	CASSLSGRGTDTQYF	TGCGCCAGCAGCTTAAGCGGGAGGGGCACAGATACGCAGTATTTT
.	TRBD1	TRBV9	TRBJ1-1	CASSVTGGQGEAFF	TGTGCCAGCAGCGTTACAGGGGGGCAAGGTGAAGCTTTCTTT
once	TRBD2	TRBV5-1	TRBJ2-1	CASSSTSGRFRENEQFF	TGCGCCAGCAGCTCGACTAGCGGGAGGTTCCGTGAGAATGAGCAGTTCTTC
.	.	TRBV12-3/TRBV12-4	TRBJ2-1	CASSFYRSGEQFF	TGTGCCAGCAGTTTTTACAGAAGTGGTGAGCAGTTCTTC
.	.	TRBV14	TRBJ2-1	CASSQDRGVLSSYNEQFF	TGTGCCAGCAGCCAAGATAGGGGCGTCCTTAGCTCCTACAATGAGCAGTTCTTC
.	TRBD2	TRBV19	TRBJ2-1	CASRSGTSGGSYNEQFF	TGTGCCAGTAGATCCGGGACTAGCGGGGGCTCCTACAATGAGCAGTTCTTC
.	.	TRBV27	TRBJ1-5	CASSPPGYSNQPQHF	TGTGCCAGCAGTCCTCCAGGGTATAGCAATCAGCCCCAGCATTTT
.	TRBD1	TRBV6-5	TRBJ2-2	CASSYSDRVDTGELFF	TGTGCCAGCAGTTACTCTGACAGGGTTGACACCGGGGAGCTGTTTTTT
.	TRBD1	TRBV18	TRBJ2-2	CASSPSVGGQAGELFF	TGTGCCAGCTCACCCAGCGTCGGGGGACAGGCCGGGGAGCTGTTTTTT
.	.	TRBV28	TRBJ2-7	CASSLRGPPYEQYF	TGTGCCAGCAGTTTGCGGGGGCCCCCCTACGAGCAGTACTTC
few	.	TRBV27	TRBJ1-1	CASSLRVAGAWPWEDTEAFF	TGTGCCAGCAGTTTGAGGGTGGCCGGAGCCTGGCCTTGGGAGGACACTGAAGCTTTCTTT
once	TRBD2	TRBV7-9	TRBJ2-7	CASSLSGSSYEQYF	TGTGCCAGCAGCTTAAGCGGGAGCTCCTACGAGCAGTACTTC
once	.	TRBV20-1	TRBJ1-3	CSASYGNTIYF	TGCAGTGCTAGTTATGGAAACACCATATATTTT
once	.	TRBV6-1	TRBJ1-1	CASSDTRLGSNPGLAFF	TGTGCCAGCAGTGACACCCGCCTCGGCAGCAACCCAGGATTGGCTTTCTTT
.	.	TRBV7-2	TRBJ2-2	CASSPQPGAGELFF	TGTGCCAGCAGCCCACAACCAGGGGCCGGGGAGCTGTTTTTT
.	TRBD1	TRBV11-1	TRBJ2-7	CASSLAGQGPYEQYF	TGTGCCAGCAGCTTAGCTGGACAGGGCCCCTACGAGCAGTACTTC
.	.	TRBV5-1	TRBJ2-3	CASSLSGSTDTQYF	TGCGCCAGCAGCCTCTCGGGTAGCACAGATACGCAGTATTTT
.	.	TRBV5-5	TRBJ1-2	CASSPGRVGGYTF	TGTGCCAGCAGCCCCGGGAGGGTAGGTGGCTACACCTTC
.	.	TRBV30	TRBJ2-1	CAWTKGAGYNEQFF	TGTGCCTGGACCAAAGGAGCGGGTTACAATGAGCAGTTCTTC
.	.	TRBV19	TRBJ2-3	CASNAAHTDTQYF	TGTGCCAGTAACGCGGCTCACACAGATACGCAGTATTTT
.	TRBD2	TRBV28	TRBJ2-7	CARNGAGGHEQYF	TGTGCCCGCAATGGAGCGGGGGGTCACGAGCAGTACTTC
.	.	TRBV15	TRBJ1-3	CATSRDTSRAGNTIYF	TGTGCCACCAGCAGAGATACATCCAGAGCCGGGAACACCATATATTTT
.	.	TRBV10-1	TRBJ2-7	CASSESRAGWRGEQYF	TGCGCCAGCAGTGAGTCTAGGGCGGGATGGAGAGGCGAGCAGTACTTC
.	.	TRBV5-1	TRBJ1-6	CASSLAPRQDSPLHF	TGCGCCAGCAGCTTGGCCCCCAGACAGGATTCACCCCTCCACTTT
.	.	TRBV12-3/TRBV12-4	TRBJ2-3	CASSANRGDTQYF	TGTGCCAGCAGTGCAAACCGGGGAGATACGCAGTATTTT
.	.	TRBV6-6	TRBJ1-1	CASSPGEGRTTEAFF	TGTGCCAGCAGCCCCGGGGAGGGAAGGACCACTGAAGCTTTCTTT
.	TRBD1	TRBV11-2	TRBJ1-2	CASSPRRGTGRYYGYTF	TGTGCCAGCAGCCCCCGTAGAGGGACAGGAAGATACTATGGCTACACCTTC
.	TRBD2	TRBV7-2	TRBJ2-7	CASSPRTSGRTYEQYF	TGTGCCAGCAGCCCAAGGACTAGCGGGAGAACCTACGAGCAGTACTTC
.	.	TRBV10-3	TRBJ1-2	CAISDPGEVNYGYTF	TGTGCCATCAGTGATCCAGGGGAAGTGAACTATGGCTACACCTTC
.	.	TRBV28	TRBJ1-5	CASRTIYAGNNQPQHF	TGTGCCAGCCGAACCATTTATGCGGGTAACAATCAGCCCCAGCATTTT
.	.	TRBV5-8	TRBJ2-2	CASSPWTENTGELFF	TGTGCCAGCAGCCCCTGGACAGAGAACACCGGGGAGCTGTTTTTT
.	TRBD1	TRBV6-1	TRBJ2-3	CASSDRTGGFDTQYF	TGTGCCAGCAGTGACAGGACAGGGGGCTTCGATACGCAGTATTTT
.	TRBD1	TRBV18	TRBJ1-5	CASSPADRANQPQHF	TGTGCCAGCTCACCCGCGGACAGGGCCAATCAGCCCCAGCATTTT
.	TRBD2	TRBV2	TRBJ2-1	CASSEGTSVYNEQFF	TGTGCCAGCAGTGAAGGGACTAGCGTCTACAATGAGCAGTTCTTC
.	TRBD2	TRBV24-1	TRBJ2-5	CATSDLAGEETQYF	TGTGCCACCAGTGACCTAGCGGGAGAAGAGACCCAGTACTTC
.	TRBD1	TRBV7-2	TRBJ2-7	CASSRDREAEQYF	TGTGCCAGCAGCCGGGACAGGGAAGCCGAGCAGTACTTC
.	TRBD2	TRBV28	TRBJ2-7	CASSASGSFYEQYF	TGTGCCAGCAGCGCTAGCGGGAGCTTCTACGAGCAGTACTTC
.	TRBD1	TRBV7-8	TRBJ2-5	CASSLVGRGPGETQYF	TGTGCCAGCAGCTTAGTGGGCAGGGGGCCAGGGGAGACCCAGTACTTC
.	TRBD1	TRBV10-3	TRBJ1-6	CATKQGADNSPLHF	TGTGCCACAAAACAGGGGGCGGATAATTCACCCCTCCACTTT
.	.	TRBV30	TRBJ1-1	CAWSGQEAFF	TGTGCCTGGAGTGGTCAAGAAGCTTTCTTT
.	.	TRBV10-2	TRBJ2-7	CASRSEYEQYF	TGCGCCAGCAGGTCGGAGTACGAGCAGTACTTC
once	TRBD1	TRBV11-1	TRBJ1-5	CASSPGTANQPQHF	TGTGCCAGCAGCCCTGGGACAGCCAATCAGCCCCAGCATTTT
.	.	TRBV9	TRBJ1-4	CASSVGLSLNEKLFF	TGTGCCAGCAGCGTTGGACTGAGCCTTAATGAAAAACTGTTTTTT
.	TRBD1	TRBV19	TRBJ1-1	CASRPGQGVNTEAFF	TGTGCCAGTAGACCGGGACAGGGCGTGAACACTGAAGCTTTCTTT
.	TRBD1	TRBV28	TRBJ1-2	CASRTGIGGYTF	TGTGCCAGCAGGACAGGGATCGGTGGCTACACCTTC
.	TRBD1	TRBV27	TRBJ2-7	CASSFRDRGLSEQYF	TGTGCCAGCAGTTTCCGGGACAGGGGGCTCAGCGAGCAGTACTTC
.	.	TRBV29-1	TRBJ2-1	CSVVRQGSREQFF	TGCAGCGTTGTAAGGCAGGGCTCAAGGGAGCAGTTCTTC
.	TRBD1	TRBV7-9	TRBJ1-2	CASSPTGFDYGYTF	TGTGCCAGCAGCCCGACAGGGTTTGACTATGGCTACACCTTC